A single sample gave rise to the 30 T cell receptor beta chains below, sequenced in a study of cytomegalovirus exposure and HLA in healthy donors. Primers included in the PCR were 60 Vbeta and 13 Jbeta primers. TCRdb keeps only in-frame clones here, not all; method: immunoSEQ multiplex PCR. The sample has more than 130,000 clones; about 80% are singletons. The sequenced material came from PBMCs. Receptors originate from a man aged 35-49 years in good health and CMV-seropositive.

The rearrangement links TRBV4-1 to TRBJ2-1; TRBD2 matches 8 bases. CDR3 length: 16 amino acids. Per germline, CDR1 MGHRA and CDR2 YSYEKL. After removal of 1 base from V and 7 bases from J, the junction contained 9 bases not matched to a gene. CDR3 DNA sequence: TGCGCCAGCAGCCAAGCCCCGGGACTAGAAGTTAATGAGCAGTTCTTC. Its protein is CASSQAPGLEVNEQFF.

V is TRBV7-9 and J is TRBJ2-7; D is undetermined. There are 14 residues in the CDR3. Trimming stripped 3 bases from V and 3 bases from J, with 12 bases between. Germline CDR1 and CDR2: SEHNR and FQNEAQ (reference sequence). CDR3 in DNA: TGTGCCAGCAGCTTTGGTTTCTCCAGCTACGAGCAGTACTTC. Its translation is CASSFGFSSYEQYF.

The V call is TRBV7-9, the J call TRBJ1-3, with 9 bases that match TRBD1. The germline V gene has CDR1 SEHNR and CDR2 FQNEAQ (reference sequence). This CDR3 spans 17 amino acids. After removal of 2 bases from V and 5 bases from J, the junction contained 10 bases not matched to a gene. The chain's CDR3 is CASSLRAGQGFRNTIYF. The CDR3 coding sequence is TGTGCCAGCAGCTTAAGGGCGGGACAGGGCTTTCGAAACACCATATATTTT.

The chain carries TRBV5-8 and TRBJ2-3, with a possible D match to TRBD2 (6 bases). Trimming stripped 4 bases from V and 0 bases from J, with 12 bases between. There are 15 residues in the CDR3. In germline, CDR1 is SGHTS, CDR2 YDEGEE. CDR3: CASSPGGFSTDTQYF. CDR3 DNA sequence: TGTGCCAGCAGCCCTGGGGGGTTTAGCACAGATACGCAGTATTTT.

The V gene is TRBV9, the J gene TRBJ2-3, with TRBD2 matching 11 bases. The germline gives CDR1 SGDLS, CDR2 YYNGEE. J was trimmed by 5 bases and V by 3 bases; bases with no gene match: 8. The CDR3 is 16 residues long. The CDR3 DNA is TGTGCCAGCAGCGCTTCTAGCGGGGGGCCGGGAGATACGCAGTATTTT. Its protein is CASSASSGGPGDTQYF.

V usage is TRBV5-1 and J usage is TRBJ2-1, with 7 bases identical to TRBD1. CDR3 size: 16 residues. Germline assignment: CDR1 SGHRS and CDR2 YFSETQ. The ends lost 3 bases at V and 4 bases at J; junction bases unmatched: 10. The CDR3 DNA sequence: TGCGCCAGCAGCTCCCCCCTCCAGGGGGTATACAATGAGCAGTTCTTC. This translates into CASSSPLQGVYNEQFF.

The chain couples TRBV7-2 to TRBJ2-3; 9 nucleotides align to TRBD2. V shed 7 bases, J shed 2 bases, and the junction held 10 bases outside the gene matches. The CDR3 is 16 residues long. Germline-derived CDR1 and CDR2 are SGHTA and FQGNSA. The CDR3: CASTIRLAATTDTQYF. CDR3 nucleotides: TGTGCCAGCACAATAAGACTAGCGGCGACCACAGATACGCAGTATTTT.

The chain joins TRBV11-2 to TRBJ2-7; D might be TRBD1 (6 bases). Looked up from germline, CDR1 is SGHAT and CDR2 is FQNNGV. This CDR3 contains 14 residues. Trimming shortened V by 5 bases and J by 3 bases, and 14 bases separated the two germline ends. The CDR3 nucleotides read TGTGCCAGCAGCCTGACAGGCCCAAACTACGAGCAGTACTTC. Protein product: CASSLTGPNYEQYF.

The J gene is TRBJ2-7, the V gene TRBV7-6; 8 nucleotides align to TRBD1. V lost 5 bases, J lost 4 bases, and 4 bases stayed unmatched. The CDR3 is 13 amino acids. Germline CDR1 is SGHVS and CDR2 is FNYEAQ. The CDR3 DNA is TGTGCCAGCAGCGGTAGGACAGGGTACGAGCAGTACTTC. Residues: CASSGRTGYEQYF.

The V gene is TRBV19, the J gene TRBJ2-7, with D unclear. The length of the CDR3 is 14 residues. The germline V and J ends were trimmed by 1 base and 0 bases, with 7 bases remaining between them. CDR1 and CDR2 (germline): LNHDA, SQIVND (reference sequence). The CDR3 bases are TGTGCCAGTAGTATAGTTCACAGCTCCTACGAGCAGTACTTC. Residues: CASSIVHSSYEQYF.

V usage is TRBV9 and J usage is TRBJ1-3; possible D gene TRBD1, 5 bases. Per the germline V gene, CDR1 is SGDLS and CDR2 is YYNGEE. This CDR3 spans 15 amino acids. The V and J ends lost 7 bases and 0 bases respectively, with 14 bases between them. CDR3 coding DNA: TGTGCCAGCGCTGGGGCGGCGAGCTCTGGAAACACCATATATTTT. It codes for CASAGAASSGNTIYF.

There are a few counts of this clone. The chain employs TRBV5-8 and TRBJ2-7; TRBD2 matches at 7 bases. Germline trimming cut 3 bases from V and 4 bases from J; bases unmatched to any gene: 7. CDR1 and CDR2 from the germline V gene are SGHTS and YDEGEE. The CDR3 runs to 14 residues. The chain's CDR3 is CASSWGEGSYEQYF. DNA of the CDR3: TGTGCCAGCAGCTGGGGGGAGGGGAGTTACGAGCAGTACTTC.

The chain recombines TRBV6-5 with TRBJ1-2, with D maybe TRBD1 (5 bases). The CDR3 is 14 residues long. Trimming removed 5 bases at V and 4 bases at J, with 14 bases between. The germline CDR1 and CDR2 sequences are MNHEY and SVGAGI. The CDR3 loop reads CASSTIGAGYGYTF. In DNA form, the CDR3 reads TGTGCCAGCAGTACGATTGGGGCCGGCTATGGCTACACCTTC.

This clone occurred once. This CDR3 is CASSPLKTGGGLLSTEAFF. The DNA for the CDR3 is TGTGCCAGCTCACCACTAAAGACAGGGGGCGGGCTCCTGAGCACTGAAGCTTTCTTT. This chain connects TRBV18 to TRBJ1-1; TRBD1 matches at 10 bases. The germline gives CDR1 KGHSH, CDR2 LQKENI. With V trimmed by 1 base and J by 4 bases, 15 bases remained unmatched. The CDR3 has 19 amino acids.

This sequence joins TRBV7-9 and TRBJ1-4; 7 nucleotides line up with TRBD1. V was pared by 4 bases and J by 11 bases, with 13 bases of the junction left unmatched. The CDR3 is 15 residues long. Germline lookup yields CDR1 SEHNR and CDR2 FQNEAQ (reference sequence). The CDR3 region has the DNA TGTGCCAGCAGCTGGTACAGGGGAATGATGGACAAACTGTTTTTT. Translation gives CASSWYRGMMDKLFF.

The chain has TRBV7-9 and TRBJ1-5; D ambiguous. Per germline, CDR1 SEHNR and CDR2 FQNEAQ (reference sequence). CDR3 length equals 13 residues. The germline V and J ends were trimmed by 1 base and 5 bases, with 6 bases remaining between them. The CDR3 loop reads CASSLGHDQPQHF. The CDR3 region has the DNA TGTGCCAGCAGCTTAGGGCACGATCAGCCCCAGCATTTT.

The gene calls are TRBV9 and TRBJ1-1; D is undetermined. This CDR3 is built from 14 residues. Germline V gene sequence: CDR1 SGDLS, CDR2 YYNGEE. Trimming cost V 0 bases and J 3 bases, with 9 bases left between them. The CDR3 loop reads CASSVGGWDTEAFF. Written as DNA, the CDR3 is TGTGCCAGCAGCGTAGGAGGGTGGGACACTGAAGCTTTCTTT.

This clone has only a few counts. The chain employs TRBV6-5 and TRBJ1-2; no clear D. The CDR3 sequence is 15 residues long. Germline CDR1 is MNHEY and CDR2 is SVGAGI. Between the trimmed V and J ends, which lost 0 bases and 1 base, there was a span of 9 bases. CDR3 sequence (DNA): TGTGCCAGCAGTTACTCGGTTAACGGTAACTATGGCTACACCTTC. This encodes CASSYSVNGNYGYTF.

This clone came up a few times. The chain is built from TRBV7-9 and TRBJ2-7; tentatively, D is TRBD1 (6 bases). Germline V gene data show CDR1 as SEHNR and CDR2 as FQNEAQ (reference sequence). The CDR3 extends over 13 amino acids. Trimming pared 6 bases from V and 5 bases from J, leaving 14 bases between. The CDR3 here is CASRQGLGNEQYF. In nucleotides, the CDR3 is TGTGCCAGCAGACAGGGTCTAGGGAACGAGCAGTACTTC.

This chain links TRBV7-2 with TRBJ1-1; 7 bases map to TRBD1. V was pared by 5 bases and J by 4 bases, with 1 base of the junction left unmatched. Germline V gene lookup returns CDR1 SGHTA and CDR2 FQGNSA. This CDR3 is 12 amino acids long. The CDR3 sequence: CASSRTGTEAFF. The CDR3 nucleotides read TGTGCCAGCAGCCGGACAGGCACTGAAGCTTTCTTT.

The rearrangement links TRBV28 to TRBJ2-7, with 7 bases lining up with TRBD2. V shed 2 bases and J 3 bases; nucleotides not matched to a gene: 4. In germline, CDR1 is MDHEN, CDR2 SYDVKM. This CDR3 region has 14 residues. The CDR3: CASSLLAVVYEQYF. In nucleotides, the CDR3 is TGTGCCAGCAGTTTACTAGCGGTGGTCTACGAGCAGTACTTC.

The count of this clone is one. The chain combines TRBV29-1 with TRBJ2-5, with a tentative D call TRBD2 (6 bases). This CDR3 contains 11 residues. Germline V gene sequence: CDR1 SQVTM, CDR2 ANQGSEA. V lost 7 bases and J lost 7, with 13 bases in between. CDR3 coding DNA: TGCAGCGCTGGGGACTTGGGGACCCAGTACTTC. This translates into CSAGDLGTQYF.

The CDR3 region has the DNA TGTGCCAGTAGTCCCCGACGGGATTACTTTGCTAGGGAGCTGTTTTTT. It translates to CASSPRRDYFARELFF. The gene calls are TRBV19 and TRBJ2-2; D might be TRBD2 (5 bases). Per germline, CDR1 LNHDA and CDR2 SQIVND (reference sequence). CDR3 size: 16 residues. The V end lost 5 bases, the J end lost 9 bases, and 22 bases lay between the germline ends.

The gene calls are TRBV30 and TRBJ1-1; D unresolved. The V end was cut by 4 bases, the J end by 5 bases, with 14 bases between. CDR3 length: 13 amino acids. Germline CDR1 reads GTSNPN; CDR2 reads SVGIG (reference sequence). The CDR3 spells CAWKRAGLTEAFF. The CDR3 DNA sequence: TGTGCCTGGAAGAGGGCAGGTTTGACTGAAGCTTTCTTT.

The chain combines TRBV15 with TRBJ2-3; 7 nucleotides align to TRBD2. From germline, CDR1 is LNHNV and CDR2 YYDKDF (reference sequence). With V trimmed by 1 base and J by 1 base, 14 bases remained unmatched. CDR3 size: 19 residues. The DNA for the CDR3 is TGTGCCACCAGCAGAGGGAGGTCGGGAGGATCCTCCCGCACAGATACGCAGTATTTT. Translated: CATSRGRSGGSSRTDTQYF.

The rearrangement links TRBV7-9 to TRBJ2-6; no definite D call. The CDR3 is 16 amino acids. In germline, CDR1 is SEHNR, CDR2 FQNEAQ (reference sequence). With 5 bases removed from V and 0 bases from J, the gap between germline ends came to 11 bases. The CDR3 here is CASSAPRLSGANVLTF. The CDR3 nucleotides are TGTGCCAGCAGCGCCCCCAGGCTCTCTGGGGCCAACGTCCTGACTTTC.

The chain couples TRBV5-8 to TRBJ1-2; TRBD1 agrees at 7 bases. V trimming: 0 bases; J trimming: 4 bases; junction bases outside the gene matches: 6. Germline values: CDR1 SGHTS, CDR2 YDEGEE. The CDR3 is 15 amino acids. DNA of the CDR3: TGTGCCAGCAGCTTGGACCCAGGGGGTATCTATGGCTACACCTTC. Its translation is CASSLDPGGIYGYTF.

The J gene is TRBJ2-7, the V gene TRBV4-3, with 8 bases matching TRBD1. Trimming removed 4 bases from V and 0 bases from J; junction bases left unmatched: 5. The CDR3 spans 15 residues. Germline values: CDR1 LGHNA, CDR2 YSLEER. The DNA for the CDR3 is TGCGCCAGCAGCCCTCTGACAGGGGCCTCCTACGAGCAGTACTTC. It is translated as CASSPLTGASYEQYF.

This rearrangement joins TRBV7-9 to TRBJ2-1; 7 bases line up with TRBD1. The CDR3 contains 14 residues. J lost 3 bases, V lost 8 bases, and 7 bases had no gene match. The germline V gene encodes CDR1 SEHNR and CDR2 FQNEAQ (reference sequence). The CDR3 region has the DNA TGTGCCAGCCTGGGACAGAGGGACTACAATGAGCAGTTCTTC. It is translated as CASLGQRDYNEQFF.

The V gene is TRBV19, the J gene TRBJ1-2; a possible D gene is TRBD1 (6 bases). Per germline, CDR1 LNHDA and CDR2 SQIVND (reference sequence). V was trimmed by 6 bases and J by 8 bases, leaving 13 bases between them. CDR3 length: 12 residues. As DNA, the CDR3 is TGTGCCAGTAGCTTTACAGGGCTAGGCTACACCTTC. Translated: CASSFTGLGYTF.